A selection of T cell receptor beta chains follows, all from one sample in a study of blood T cell repertoires in COVID-19. Here immunoSEQ multiplex PCR was the method, and the copy in TCRdb shows in-frame clones only, minus some. The sample comprises under 15,000 clones, about 93% of which are singletons, and approximately 30% rests with the top ten. Sequenced input: peripheral blood. The origin of the receptors is an older woman with active COVID-19. Each CDR3 is given without its conserved first and last residue. Not every row has a clone size; where given, it reads once, few, many or a size class.

CDR3	V	J	size
SARGSAGGTDTQY	TRBV29-1	TRBJ2-3	.
ASSSTGNYGYT	TRBV6-5	TRBJ1-2	.
ASSLAGQGSEAF	TRBV5-8	TRBJ1-1	once
ASSFGLAGRETQY	TRBV5-1	TRBJ2-5	few
ASSPPGQGGAERQF	TRBV18	TRBJ2-1	.
ASSSNGLAAPNTQY	TRBV6-5	TRBJ2-3	.
ATGQGGGEQY	TRBV27	TRBJ2-7	.
SALDRAGQY	TRBV20-1	TRBJ2-7	.
ASSVRGGAEAF	TRBV3-1/TRBV3-2	TRBJ1-1	.
SVDGTRGNEQF	TRBV29-1	TRBJ2-1	.
ASSPQTDYYGYT	TRBV5-6	TRBJ1-2	once
ASSGGLQPQH	TRBV10-2	TRBJ1-5	.
ASSFSGPAYEQY	TRBV27	TRBJ2-7	.
SASPQGLAEAF	TRBV20-1	TRBJ1-1	.
SVISGDNEKLF	TRBV29-1	TRBJ1-4	.
AIRGTGPPEAF	TRBV10-3	TRBJ1-1	.